The 30 T cell receptor beta chains below were found in one sample sequenced in a study of identifying expanded T cells in peripheral blood. Profiling relied on immunoSEQ multiplex PCR, and the TCRdb table lists in-frame clones only, not all of them. The table lists tens of thousands of clones, about 87% of them singletons. Sequenced input: blood. These receptors were obtained from a person between 18 and 75 years old in good health.

The chain uses TRBV19 and TRBJ2-4; D is perhaps TRBD2 (5 bases). CDR1 is LNHDA, CDR2 SQIVND, per germline (reference sequence). There are 12 residues in the CDR3. With 3 bases removed from V and 10 bases from J, the gap between germline ends came to 10 bases. The CDR3 region is CASSIPRGIQYF. The CDR3 DNA sequence: TGTGCCAGTAGTATCCCCCGGGGAATTCAGTACTTC. Drawing the rest from reference TRBV19 and TRBJ2-4, the complete variable domain is DGGITQSPKYLFRKEGQNVTLSCEQNLNHDAMYWYRQDPGQGLRLIYYSQIVNDFQKGDIAEGYSVSREKKESFPLTVTSAQKNPTAFYLCASSIPRGIQYFGAGTRLSVL.

This clone was detected once. The V gene is TRBV5-6, the J gene TRBJ2-7; 11 nucleotides align to TRBD2. Germline loops: CDR1 SGHDT, CDR2 YYEEEE. The V segment lost 2 bases and the J segment 0 bases; nucleotides outside the gene matches: 7. The CDR3 length is 17 residues. DNA for the CDR3: TGTGCCAGCAGCTTTAGGACTAGCGGGCGGAGCTCCTACGAGCAGTACTTC. It encodes CASSFRTSGRSSYEQYF.

The chain is built from TRBV6-1 and TRBJ2-3; D is tentatively TRBD1 or TRBD2 (5 bases each). V was clipped by 2 bases and J by 1 base, with 25 bases between them. The V gene's germline CDR1 is MNHNS and CDR2 SASEGT. The CDR3 spans 20 residues. The CDR3 region is CASSESPGTARLWGTDTQYF. Written as DNA, the CDR3 is TGTGCCAGCAGTGAAAGCCCCGGGACCGCCCGCTTATGGGGCACAGATACGCAGTATTTT.

The chain links TRBV5-1 to TRBJ1-1, with 7 bases aligning to TRBD1. V lost 3 bases, J lost 1 base, and 3 bases stayed unmatched. CDR1 SGHRS and CDR2 YFSETQ come from the germline V gene. This CDR3 is built from 14 residues. The CDR3 DNA follows: TGCGCCAGCAGCTCTTCAGGGGGGAACACTGAAGCTTTCTTT. Translation: CASSSSGGNTEAFF.

The V call is TRBV18, the J call TRBJ2-3; 14 positions match TRBD2. The CDR3 spans 17 residues. V dropped 1 base and J dropped 6; count of bases not matched to a gene: 6. Per germline, CDR1 KGHSH and CDR2 LQKENI. The CDR3 region has the DNA TGTGCCAGCTCACCACGAGAAGGGACTAGCGGGGGTGATACGCAGTATTTT. Its translation is CASSPREGTSGGDTQYF.

This chain joins TRBV6-6 and TRBJ1-5; a weak D match, TRBD1 (5 bases). The germline V gene encodes CDR1 MNHNY and CDR2 SVGAGI (reference sequence). Trimming took 7 bases from V and 4 from J, leaving 11 bases between them. The CDR3 runs to 13 residues. The CDR3 sequence: CASTRQPNQPQHF. The DNA for the CDR3 is TGTGCCAGCACGAGACAGCCGAATCAGCCCCAGCATTTT.

This chain joins TRBV28 and TRBJ2-7; D may be TRBD2 (6 bases). The CDR3 has 14 amino acids. Germline assignment: CDR1 MDHEN and CDR2 SYDVKM. V lost 6 bases, J lost 4 bases, and 16 bases lay in between. For the CDR3, the DNA is TGTGCCAGCAGCGCGGGGCAGGGAAGATACGAGCAGTACTTC. It is translated as CASSAGQGRYEQYF. Drawing the rest from reference TRBV28 and TRBJ2-7, the complete variable domain is DVKVTQSSRYLVKRTGEKVFLECVQDMDHENMFWYRQDPGLGLRLIYFSYDVKMKEKGDIPEGYSVSREKKERFSLILESASTNQTSMYLCASSAGQGRYEQYFGPGTRLTVT.

The chain has TRBV27 and TRBJ2-7, with 9 positions matching TRBD2. The junction had 11 bases not matched to a gene; V was cut back by 5 bases and J by 6 bases. This CDR3 spans 15 amino acids. The germline V gene has CDR1 MNHEY and CDR2 SMNVEV (reference sequence). The CDR3 nucleotides are TGTGCCAGCAGTCCGATAGCGGGAGAGTTAGGCGAGCAGTACTTC. Protein product: CASSPIAGELGEQYF.

This chain uses TRBV4-2 with TRBJ2-5, with 11 bases matching TRBD1. CDR1 LGHNA and CDR2 YNFKEQ come from the germline V gene. CDR3 length equals 17 residues. The J segment lost 3 bases and the V segment lost 1 base, leaving 7 bases of the junction unmatched. Here the CDR3 DNA reads TGTGCCAGCAGCCAAGTGGCCCCGGGACAGGGGGAAGAGACCCAGTACTTC. Translated: CASSQVAPGQGEETQYF.

This chain connects TRBV2 to TRBJ2-3; 9 nucleotides line up with TRBD2. V was pared by 2 bases and J by 5 bases, with 5 bases of the junction left unmatched. The CDR3 covers 15 residues. Germline V lookup: CDR1 SNHLY, CDR2 FYNNEI. CDR3 bases: TGTGCCAGCAGTGAACGGCGGGGGGGTAAAGATACGCAGTATTTT. Its protein product is CASSERRGGKDTQYF.

The rearrangement links TRBV15 to TRBJ2-7; D gene ambiguous. V was trimmed by 0 bases and J by 3 bases, leaving 12 bases between them. The germline gives CDR1 LNHNV, CDR2 YYDKDF (reference sequence). The CDR3 spans 15 residues. The CDR3 nucleotides read TGTGCCACCAGCAGAGATCGGAACAGTGGCTACGAGCAGTACTTC. Encoded protein: CATSRDRNSGYEQYF.

The chain couples TRBV4-3 to TRBJ2-3; tentatively, D is TRBD1 or TRBD2 (5 bases each). CDR3 length: 18 amino acids. With 3 bases removed from V and 5 bases from J, the gap between germline ends came to 24 bases. CDR1 LGHNA and CDR2 YSLEER come from the germline V gene. The CDR3 DNA reads as TGCGCCAGCAGCCAGGGGCCCGGGGCGTACAACAAAGGAGATACGCAGTATTTT. This translates into CASSQGPGAYNKGDTQYF.

The gene calls are TRBV29-1 and TRBJ2-5; D not certain. Per the germline V gene, CDR1 is SQVTM and CDR2 is ANQGSEA. With 7 bases removed from V and 3 bases from J, the gap between germline ends came to 18 bases. The CDR3 is 14 residues long. The CDR3 sequence is CSGAPGIVKETQYF. CDR3 DNA: TGCAGCGGGGCCCCGGGCATAGTCAAAGAGACCCAGTACTTC.

The genes are TRBV30 and TRBJ1-1; no definite D call. The germline V gene has CDR1 GTSNPN and CDR2 SVGIG (reference sequence). CDR3 length equals 11 residues. Trimming cost V 5 bases and J 3 bases, with 7 bases left between them. Written as DNA, the CDR3 is TGTGCCTGGTGTGATGACACTGAAGCTTTCTTT. Its protein product is CAWCDDTEAFF.

The chain joins TRBV19 to TRBJ2-3; unclear D gene. The V end lost 5 bases, the J end lost 3 bases, and 21 bases lay between the germline ends. This CDR3 is built from 17 residues. In germline, CDR1 is LNHDA, CDR2 SQIVND (reference sequence). CDR3 sequence reads: CASSPNPRILLTDTQYF. DNA for the CDR3: TGTGCCAGTAGTCCGAACCCCCGGATCTTACTAACAGATACGCAGTATTTT.

The CDR3 loop reads CASSLRLPGTQYF. The CDR3 DNA follows: TGTGCCAGCAGTCTCCGCCTACCAGGAACCCAGTACTTC. The rearrangement links TRBV4-2 to TRBJ2-5, with no clear D. Germline V gene lookup returns CDR1 LGHNA and CDR2 YNFKEQ. There are 13 residues in the CDR3. V dropped 6 bases and J dropped 8 bases, with 16 bases sitting between them.

The chain employs TRBV5-1 and TRBJ2-2; 7 bases agree with TRBD1. V trimming: 0 bases; J trimming: 3 bases; junction bases outside the gene matches: 8. Germline lookup yields CDR1 SGHRS and CDR2 YFSETQ. The CDR3 length is 17 residues. CDR3 sequence reads: CASSLGPSTGDTGELFF. CDR3 bases: TGCGCCAGCAGCTTGGGGCCCAGTACAGGGGACACCGGGGAGCTGTTTTTT.

This clone was seen once. The chain links TRBV19 to TRBJ1-5; TRBD1 aligns across 9 bases. J was trimmed by 2 bases and V by 2 bases; bases with no gene match: 10. The CDR3 runs 18 residues. Germline CDR1 LNHDA, CDR2 SQIVND (reference sequence). This chain's CDR3 is CASSISTGGLVGNQPQHF. CDR3 bases: TGTGCCAGTAGTATATCGACAGGGGGTCTCGTAGGCAATCAGCCCCAGCATTTT.

The V call is TRBV5-4, the J call TRBJ2-1; 8 bases fit TRBD2. Per germline, CDR1 SGHNT and CDR2 YYREEE (reference sequence). The CDR3 runs to 15 residues. V lost 6 bases and J lost 5; bases outside the gene matches: 10. The CDR3 region has the DNA TGTGCCAGCACCACTGGCGGGGGGAAGGACAATGAGCAGTTCTTC. Residues: CASTTGGGKDNEQFF.

The chain recombines TRBV2 with TRBJ1-1; D call uncertain. V was cut by 6 bases and J by 0 bases, with 5 bases left in between. Germline V gives CDR1 SNHLY, CDR2 FYNNEI. The CDR3 spans 12 residues. CDR3 sequence (DNA): TGTGCCAGCAGCGCCATGAACACTGAAGCTTTCTTT. Amino acids: CASSAMNTEAFF.

J is TRBJ2-7 and V is TRBV30; D is undetermined. This CDR3 spans 13 amino acids. Per the germline V gene, CDR1 is GTSNPN and CDR2 is SVGIG (reference sequence). Deletions cut 1 base from V and 7 bases from J, with 14 bases between. The CDR3 is CAWSEGSGGEQYF. The CDR3 nucleotides read TGTGCCTGGAGTGAGGGATCAGGTGGGGAGCAGTACTTC.

CDR3 sequence (DNA): TGTGCCAGTAAGTTAGATACGCAGTATTTT. Its translation: CASKLDTQYF. The chain joins TRBV2 to TRBJ2-3; D unresolved. V lost 9 bases to trimming and J lost 5 bases, with 6 bases between them. The germline gives CDR1 SNHLY, CDR2 FYNNEI. The CDR3 is 10 amino acids.

This clone appeared a few times. V gene TRBV27 combines with J gene TRBJ2-7, with D tentatively TRBD1 or TRBD2 (5 bases each). CDR1 is MNHEY, CDR2 SMNVEV, per germline (reference sequence). CDR3 length equals 14 residues. Trimming cost V 6 bases and J 6 bases, with 18 bases left between them. CDR3 bases: TGTGCCAGCAGCCGGAAGGGTGCAGGGACCGAGCAGTACTTC. As protein: CASSRKGAGTEQYF.

CDR3 sequence reads: CASSFRSGSMNTEAFF. The CDR3 bases are TGCGCCAGCAGCTTCCGTAGTGGGAGCATGAACACTGAAGCTTTCTTT. The J gene is TRBJ1-1, the V gene TRBV5-1, with D uncertain. The length of the CDR3 is 16 residues. The V end lost 2 bases, the J end lost 0 bases, and 14 bases lay between the germline ends. CDR1 SGHRS and CDR2 YFSETQ come from the germline V gene.

The rearrangement links TRBV5-6 to TRBJ2-3, with 11 nucleotides matching TRBD1. CDR1 is SGHDT and CDR2 is YYEEEE in the germline V gene. The CDR3 is made up of 15 amino acids. Trimming at V came to 4 bases and at J to 5 bases, leaving 6 bases not matched to a gene. DNA for the CDR3: TGTGCCAGCAGCCCGGACAGGGGGCGCGGAGATACGCAGTATTTT. Translation: CASSPDRGRGDTQYF. The full variable domain, completed using reference TRBV5-6 and TRBJ2-3, is DAGVTQSPTHLIKTRGQQVTLRCSPKSGHDTVSWYQQALGQGPQFIFQYYEEEERQRGNFPDRFSGHQFPNYSSELNVNALLLGDSALYLCASSPDRGRGDTQYFGPGTRLTVL.

The chain is built from TRBV28 and TRBJ1-6; D is perhaps TRBD1 (5 bases). The CDR3 has 16 amino acids. V dropped 4 bases and J dropped 7 bases, with 17 bases sitting between them. CDR1 is MDHEN and CDR2 is SYDVKM in the germline V gene. In DNA form, the CDR3 reads TGTGCCAGCAGTTCAAGACAGACGCTACAGAATTCACCCCTCCACTTT. As protein: CASSSRQTLQNSPLHF.

The chain couples TRBV4-1 to TRBJ1-2; D is possibly TRBD1 (6 bases). Deletions cut 8 bases from V and 6 bases from J, with 16 bases between. The germline V gene encodes CDR1 MGHRA and CDR2 YSYEKL. This CDR3 is 13 amino acids long. The CDR3 region is CASQRGGGDGYTF. Here the CDR3 DNA reads TGCGCCAGCCAAAGAGGGGGAGGCGATGGCTACACCTTC.

This clone showed up just once. This sequence joins TRBV28 and TRBJ2-2, with 8 bases identical to TRBD2. Trimming at V came to 10 bases and at J to 3 bases, leaving 13 bases not matched to a gene. This CDR3 is built from 16 residues. The germline V gene encodes CDR1 MDHEN and CDR2 SYDVKM. The CDR3 DNA is TGTGCCACCACCCGAAACTTAGCGGGGTACACCGGGGAGCTGTTTTTT. Translating gives CATTRNLAGYTGELFF.

J is TRBJ2-1 and V is TRBV10-1; 8 nucleotides line up with TRBD2. Unmatched junction bases numbered 8, after V lost 0 bases and J lost 7 bases. This CDR3 region has 16 residues. Germline assignment: CDR1 WNHNN and CDR2 SYGVQD (reference sequence). The CDR3 region has the DNA TGCGCCAGCAGTGAGTCGAATCCGGGGGGGCCTAATGAGCAGTTCTTC. The encoded protein is CASSESNPGGPNEQFF.

The chain combines TRBV5-1 with TRBJ2-7; TRBD1 is a possible D gene (5 bases). The CDR3 extends over 14 amino acids. CDR1 and CDR2 from the germline V gene are SGHRS and YFSETQ. V was cut by 0 bases and J by 6 bases, with 13 bases left in between. In DNA, the CDR3 is TGCGCCAGCAGCTTGGTTCAGGGTATAGGCGAGCAGTACTTC. Its protein product is CASSLVQGIGEQYF.